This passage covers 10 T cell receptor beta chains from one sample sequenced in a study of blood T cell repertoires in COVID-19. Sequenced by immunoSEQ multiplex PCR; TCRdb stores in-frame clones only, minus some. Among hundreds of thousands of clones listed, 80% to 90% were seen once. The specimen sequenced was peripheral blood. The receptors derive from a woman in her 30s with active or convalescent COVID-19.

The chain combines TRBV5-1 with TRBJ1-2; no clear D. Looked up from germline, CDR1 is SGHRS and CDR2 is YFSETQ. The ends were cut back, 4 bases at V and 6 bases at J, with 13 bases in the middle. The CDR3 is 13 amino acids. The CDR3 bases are TGCGCCAGCAGCGTTAACTCGTTGGATGGCTACACCTTC. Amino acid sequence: CASSVNSLDGYTF.

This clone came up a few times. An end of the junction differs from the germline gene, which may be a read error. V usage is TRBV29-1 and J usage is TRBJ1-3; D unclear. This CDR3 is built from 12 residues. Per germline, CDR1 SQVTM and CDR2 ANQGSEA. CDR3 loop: CSVEPRLVEEPF. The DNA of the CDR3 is TGCAGCGTTGAACCCCGACTGGTCGAAGAACCCTTT.

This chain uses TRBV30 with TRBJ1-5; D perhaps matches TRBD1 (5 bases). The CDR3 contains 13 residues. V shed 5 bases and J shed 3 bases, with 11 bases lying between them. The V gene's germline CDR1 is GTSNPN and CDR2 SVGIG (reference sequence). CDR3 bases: TGTGCCTGGTCCATCAGGGACAATCAGCCCCAGCATTTT. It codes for CAWSIRDNQPQHF.

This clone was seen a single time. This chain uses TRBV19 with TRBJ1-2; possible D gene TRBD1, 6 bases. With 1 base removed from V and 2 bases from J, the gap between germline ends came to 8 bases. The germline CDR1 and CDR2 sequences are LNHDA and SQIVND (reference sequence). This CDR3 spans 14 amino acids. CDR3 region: CASSIGGQNYGYTF. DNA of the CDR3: TGTGCCAGTAGTATAGGGGGGCAGAACTATGGCTACACCTTC.

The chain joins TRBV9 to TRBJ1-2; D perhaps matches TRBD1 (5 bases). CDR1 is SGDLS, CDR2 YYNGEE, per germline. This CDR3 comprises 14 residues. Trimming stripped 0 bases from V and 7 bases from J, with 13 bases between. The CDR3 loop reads CASSVVTAGGGYTF. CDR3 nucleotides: TGTGCCAGCAGCGTAGTAACGGCGGGGGGTGGCTACACCTTC.

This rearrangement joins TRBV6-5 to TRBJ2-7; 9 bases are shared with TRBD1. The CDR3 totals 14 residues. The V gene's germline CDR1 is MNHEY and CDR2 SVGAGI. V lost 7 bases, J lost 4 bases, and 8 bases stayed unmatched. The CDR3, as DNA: TGTGCCAGCACCTCCGGGACAGGGAAATACGAGCAGTACTTC. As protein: CASTSGTGKYEQYF.

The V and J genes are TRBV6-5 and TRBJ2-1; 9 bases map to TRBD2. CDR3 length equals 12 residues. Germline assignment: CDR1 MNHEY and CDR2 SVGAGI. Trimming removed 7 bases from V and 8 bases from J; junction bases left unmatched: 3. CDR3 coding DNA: TGTGCCAGCATTAGCGGGAGCGATGAGCAGTTCTTC. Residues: CASISGSDEQFF.

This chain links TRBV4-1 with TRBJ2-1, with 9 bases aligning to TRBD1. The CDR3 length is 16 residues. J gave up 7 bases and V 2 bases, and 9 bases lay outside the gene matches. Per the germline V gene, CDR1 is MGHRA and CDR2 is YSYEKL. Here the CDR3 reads CASSQLQGANWNEQFF. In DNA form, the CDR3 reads TGCGCCAGCAGCCAACTACAGGGGGCAAATTGGAATGAGCAGTTCTTC.

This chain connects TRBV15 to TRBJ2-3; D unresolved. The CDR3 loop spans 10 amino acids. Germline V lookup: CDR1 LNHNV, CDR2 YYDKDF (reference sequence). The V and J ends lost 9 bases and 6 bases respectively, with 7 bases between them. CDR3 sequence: CATGLDTQYF. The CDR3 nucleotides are TGTGCCACTGGCTTGGATACGCAGTATTTT.

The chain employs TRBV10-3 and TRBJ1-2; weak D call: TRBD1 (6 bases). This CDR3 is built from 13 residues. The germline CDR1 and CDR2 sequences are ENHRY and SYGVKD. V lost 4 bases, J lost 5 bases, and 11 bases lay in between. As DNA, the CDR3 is TGTGCCATCAGTGCGTTTCAGGGGTATGGCTACACCTTC. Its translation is CAISAFQGYGYTF.